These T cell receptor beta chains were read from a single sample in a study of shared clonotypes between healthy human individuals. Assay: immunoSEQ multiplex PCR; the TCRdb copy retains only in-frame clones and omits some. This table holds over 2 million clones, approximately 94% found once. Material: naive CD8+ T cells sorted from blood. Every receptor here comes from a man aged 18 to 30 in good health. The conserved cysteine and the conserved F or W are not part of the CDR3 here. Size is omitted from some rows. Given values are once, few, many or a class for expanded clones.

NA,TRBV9,ASSVSGRGPHNEQF
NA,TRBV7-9,ASSDDRGAEAF
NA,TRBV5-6,ASSSLREGLSPYEQY
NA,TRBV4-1,ASSQDYNEQF
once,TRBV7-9,ASSLGDRSSYEQY
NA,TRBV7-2,ASSPLTSEVDNEQF
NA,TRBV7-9,ASSPAPNEQY
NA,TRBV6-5,ASSYSEGTYGYT
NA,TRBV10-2,ASSDYLASSYNEQF
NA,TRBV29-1,SVMLAGVGGNEQF
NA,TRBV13,ASSLGGLTEAF
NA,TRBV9,ASSVGASGSGNEQF
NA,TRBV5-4,ASRFGLAGGGGELF
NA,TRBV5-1,ASSFWREGPTGELF
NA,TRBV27,ASSSPGQGILYGYT
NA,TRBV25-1,ASSQGGRNQPQH
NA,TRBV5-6,ASSDGGAYEQY
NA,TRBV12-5,ASGRDEYNEQF
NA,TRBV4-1,ASSQVGGGVYNEQF
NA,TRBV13,ASSPLGQGVYEQY
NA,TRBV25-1,ASSQSGRGNEQY
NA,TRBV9,ASSLTGASSYEQY
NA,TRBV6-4,ASSDSAGTSEQF
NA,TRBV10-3,AISPWGSGGADEQF
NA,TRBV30,AWRGDAETQY
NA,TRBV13,ASSRDLSTGNTIY
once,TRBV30,AWKGERGPISNEQF
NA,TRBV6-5,ASRSSGIETQY
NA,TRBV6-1,ASSQQSGYNEKLF
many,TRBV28,ASRFTGASQPQH
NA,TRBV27,ASRPLAPKGGDTQY
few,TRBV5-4,ASSLLAEANYGYT
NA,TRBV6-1,ASSKLDSETYEQY
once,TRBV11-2,ASSGSPDHYEQY
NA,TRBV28,ASSPYQTRTDTQY
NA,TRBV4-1,ASSQVPGGDYEQY
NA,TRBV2,ASTGGLEAF
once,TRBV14,ASSLMAESEQY
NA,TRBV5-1,ASSSRTGAFDEQF
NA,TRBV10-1,ASSESVGPAGEETQY
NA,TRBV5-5,ASSLSLGLNTGELF
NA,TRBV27,ASSLSGGDGNQPQH
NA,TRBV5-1,ASSLALDLSYEQY
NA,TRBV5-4,ASPRHSQNRGYEQY
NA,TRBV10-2,ASSVGQLNYGYT
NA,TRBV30,AWDSWAEGANVLT
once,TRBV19,ASRFPEIGYT
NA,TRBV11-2,ASSLITATQETQY